The clone carrying this T cell receptor (beta chain) has at least ten counts. Its antigen remains unknown. With template switching, a universal primer site was added, and the cDNA carried unique molecular identifiers. TCRdb used MiXCR to reprocess the 5' RACE reads, holding one entry per CDR3 protein. The sample consists of 520,000 or so distinct CDR3 sequences, about 20% of them appearing once. This sample was taken from a study of identical twins. Notes on the study in general: Rather than following the same donors, the conclusions depended on cross-sectional statistical analysis. Out-of-frame alpha sequences that twins shared showed excess low generation probability. Models underestimated out-of-frame TCR alpha sharing in monozygotic twins.

V dropped 1 base and J dropped 2 bases, with 10 bases sitting between them. Germline V gene data show CDR1 as SGHTS and CDR2 as YDEGEE. The CDR3 totals 15 residues. This sample was shared with a second study, whose subject was T cells expressing NK-cell markers.

This clonotype originated in a woman aged 18 to 35 in good health. The sequenced material came from CD4+ T cells sorted from blood. This chain uses TRBV5-8 with TRBJ2-1; D gene unclear. Written as DNA, the CDR3 is TGTGCCAGCAGCTTGAAAGGGCGAACCTACAATGAGCAGTTCTTC. It translates to CASSLKGRTYNEQFF.